A selection of T cell receptor beta chains follows, all from one sample in a study of CD8+ T cells in alopecia areata. The data were produced by immunoSEQ multiplex PCR, yet TCRdb's version contains in-frame clones alone and is incomplete. The table includes 170,000 or so clones, 59% detected once. The starting material was CD4+ T cells sorted from blood, obtained at week 0. These receptor sequences come from a human donor with alopecia areata. Both conserved end residues are part of each CDR3. The D gene is left open where the match is weak. Size is omitted from some rows. Given values are once, few, many or a class for expanded clones.

d_call,clone_size,j_call,cdr3_length,v_call,cdr3_nt,cdr3_aa
.,few,TRBJ2-6,15,TRBV29-1,TGCAGCGTTGGGACACTAGTCTCTGGGGCCAACGTCCTGACTTTC,CSVGTLVSGANVLTF
TRBD2,.,TRBJ2-1,18,TRBV30,TGTGCCTGGAGTGTAGGCTCGGCTAGCGGGGGGGCCTGGGATGAGCAGTTCTTC,CAWSVGSASGGAWDEQFF
.,.,TRBJ1-1,14,TRBV5-6,TGTGCCAGCAGTCCGGGACACCAGAACACTGAAGCTTTCTTT,CASSPGHQNTEAFF
.,.,TRBJ2-3,16,TRBV7-9,TGTGCCAGCAGCTTAGCTTCTGGGGGGCTTACAGATACGCAGTATTTT,CASSLASGGLTDTQYF
.,.,TRBJ1-2,14,TRBV7-2,TGTGCCAGCAGCCTCGCCAACGGGCTTTATGGCTACACCTTC,CASSLANGLYGYTF
.,few,TRBJ2-2,13,TRBV7-8,TGTGCCAGCAGCATAAAGAACACCGGGGAGCTGTTTTTT,CASSIKNTGELFF
TRBD1,few,TRBJ2-4,14,TRBV11-3,TGTGCCAGCAGCTTAGGGGACAGGGGAGACATTCAGTACTTC,CASSLGDRGDIQYF
.,.,TRBJ2-3,16,TRBV29-1,TGCAGCGTTGACGGTAGGCGGGACTCCGGCACAGATACGCAGTATTTT,CSVDGRRDSGTDTQYF
TRBD1,.,TRBJ1-4,14,TRBV7-9,TGTGCCAGCAGGCCGGACAGGATTAATGAAAAACTGTTTTTT,CASRPDRINEKLFF
TRBD1,few,TRBJ1-2,15,TRBV29-1,TGCAGCGTGGAAACCGGGACAGGGGTGAACTATGGCTACACCTTC,CSVETGTGVNYGYTF
.,.,TRBJ2-1,11,TRBV6-1,TGTGCCAGCAGTGAAAGATATGAGCAGTTCTTC,CASSERYEQFF
TRBD2,.,TRBJ2-2,18,TRBV4-2,TGTGCCAGCAGCCCGAACGCACTAGCGGGGGGGAGGTACGGGGAGCTGTTTTTT,CASSPNALAGGRYGELFF
.,.,TRBJ2-7,13,TRBV7-2,TGTGCCAGCAGCCCAAACGCCCCCTACGAGCAGTACTTC,CASSPNAPYEQYF
.,.,TRBJ1-1,13,TRBV19,TGTGCCAGTAGTTCGGGTATCCACACTGAAGCTTTCTTT,CASSSGIHTEAFF
TRBD1,.,TRBJ2-1,14,TRBV27,TGTGCCAGCACCGACAGGGGGTCCCACAATGAGCAGTTCTTC,CASTDRGSHNEQFF
.,.,TRBJ2-2,17,TRBV5-6,TGTGCCAGCAGCTACCGTAGGCAGGGAAAATACACCGGGGAGCTGTTTTTT,CASSYRRQGKYTGELFF
.,.,TRBJ1-1,8,TRBV6-9,TGTGCCAGCAGGCAAGCTTTCTTT,CASRQAFF
.,.,TRBJ2-3,15,TRBV27,TGTGCCAGCAGTTTTTGGCTGGGGGGAACAGATACGCAGTATTTT,CASSFWLGGTDTQYF
.,few,TRBJ2-4,17,TRBV6-1,TGTGCCAGCAGTGAAGCGCTGAGCGGGTATGCCAAAAACATTCAGTACTTC,CASSEALSGYAKNIQYF
TRBD1,few,TRBJ2-7,15,TRBV29-1,TGCAGCGTTGAAAGGCAGGGGGCTTCAAGGTACGAGCAGTACTTC,CSVERQGASRYEQYF
TRBD1,once,TRBJ1-6,16,TRBV28,TGTGCCAGCAGCCCCGGGACAGGGGGCAGGTATTCACCCCTCCACTTT,CASSPGTGGRYSPLHF
.,.,TRBJ1-5,13,TRBV6-5,TGTGCCAGCAGTAGGGGACTACATCAGCCCCAGCATTTT,CASSRGLHQPQHF
.,once,TRBJ1-1,16,TRBV10-2,TGCGCCAGCAGCGACACGGGAGGGGGGCTGAACACTGAAGCTTTCTTT,CASSDTGGGLNTEAFF
TRBD2,.,TRBJ2-1,14,TRBV5-1,TGCGCCAGCAGCTTGGTTAGCGGGGGCATTGAGCAGTTCTTC,CASSLVSGGIEQFF
.,.,TRBJ2-3,13,TRBV30,TGTGCCTGGAGTGTAGGGTCCACAGATACGCAGTATTTT,CAWSVGSTDTQYF
TRBD1,.,TRBJ2-7,17,TRBV19,TGTGCCAGTAGTACCAGCAGACAGGGGAGGTCTGGCTACGAGCAGTACTTC,CASSTSRQGRSGYEQYF
.,.,TRBJ2-7,15,TRBV14,TGTGCCAGCAGCCAAGGTCTAGCCACCTCCTACGAGCAGTACTTC,CASSQGLATSYEQYF
.,.,TRBJ2-3,11,TRBV29-1,TGCAGCGTTGCTAGTGGAGATACGCAGTATTTT,CSVASGDTQYF
.,.,TRBJ1-1,11,TRBV2,TGTGCCAGCAGTCCCTTTGACGAAGCTTTCTTT,CASSPFDEAFF